This TCR beta chain was recovered during a study of blood T cell repertoires in COVID-19. Study-wide background: Samples came from the United States, Italy and Spain, spanning acute and convalescent COVID-19. In each case, the material was cDNA or gDNA derived from T cells, B-cell-depleted T cells, or PBMCs.

In the original processing: The authors estimated nucleated cell counts from reference gene primer amplification. Method: immunoSEQ multiplex PCR; TCRdb's copy keeps in-frame clones and lacks some. V and J calls and clone size are those listed in that table; D and trimming were worked out from the DNA. Of roughly 120,000 clones in the sample, roughly 84% were seen once. Germline loops: CDR1 WSHSY, CDR2 SAAADI. Trimming removed 7 bases from V and 3 bases from J; junction bases left unmatched: 4. This CDR3 has 14 residues. This chain connects TRBV10-2 to TRBJ2-1; 9 bases map to TRBD1. The clonotype comes from a man between 40 and 49 years old with acute or convalescent COVID-19. The sequencing input was peripheral blood. The CDR3 loop is CASIDRGFYNEQFF. DNA for the CDR3: TGCGCCAGCATCGACAGGGGGTTCTACAATGAGCAGTTCTTC.